This T cell receptor beta chain originates from a study of blood T cell repertoires in COVID-19. As for the study in general: The cDNA or gDNA used as material had been derived from T cells, B-cell-depleted T cells, or PBMCs.

This clone showed up just once. TCRdb keeps only in-frame clones here, not all; method: immunoSEQ multiplex PCR. Of approximately 230,000 clones in the sample, around 80% were seen once. CDR1 is KGHSH and CDR2 is LQKENI in the germline V gene. This CDR3 contains 17 residues. V lost 1 base to trimming and J lost 2 bases; unmatched junction nucleotides: 8. This chain joins TRBV18 and TRBJ1-3, with TRBD1 identical over 7 bases. Sequenced material: peripheral blood. This clonotype originated in a man aged 30 to 45 with active or convalescent COVID-19. CDR3 residues: CASSPRTNRGPGNTIYF. The CDR3 nucleotides are TGTGCCAGCTCACCACGGACCAACAGGGGACCTGGAAACACCATATATTTT.